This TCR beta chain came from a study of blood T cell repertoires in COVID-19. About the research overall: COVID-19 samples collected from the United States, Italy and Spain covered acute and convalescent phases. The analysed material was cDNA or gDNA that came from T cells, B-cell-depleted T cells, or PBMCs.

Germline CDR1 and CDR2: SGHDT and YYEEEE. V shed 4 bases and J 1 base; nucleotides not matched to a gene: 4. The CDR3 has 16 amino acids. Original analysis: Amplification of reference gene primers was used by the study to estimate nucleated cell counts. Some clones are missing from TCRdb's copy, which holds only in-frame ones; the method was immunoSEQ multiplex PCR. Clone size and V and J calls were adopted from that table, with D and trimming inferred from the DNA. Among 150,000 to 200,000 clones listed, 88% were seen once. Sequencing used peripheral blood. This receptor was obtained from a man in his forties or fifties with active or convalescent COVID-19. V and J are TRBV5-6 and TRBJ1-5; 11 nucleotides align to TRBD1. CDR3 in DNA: TGTGCCAGCAGCCGGGACAGGGGGTTAAGCAATCAGCCCCAGCATTTT. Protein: CASSRDRGLSNQPQHF.